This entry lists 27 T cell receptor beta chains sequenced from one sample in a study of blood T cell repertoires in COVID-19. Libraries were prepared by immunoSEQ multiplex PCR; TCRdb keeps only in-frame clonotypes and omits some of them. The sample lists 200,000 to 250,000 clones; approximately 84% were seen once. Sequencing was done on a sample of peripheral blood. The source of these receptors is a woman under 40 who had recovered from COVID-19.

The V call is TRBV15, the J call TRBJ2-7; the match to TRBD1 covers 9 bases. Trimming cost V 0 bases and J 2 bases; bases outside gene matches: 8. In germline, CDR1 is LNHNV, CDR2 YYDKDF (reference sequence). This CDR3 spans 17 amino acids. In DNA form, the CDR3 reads TGTGCCACCAGCAGAGATTTGGGACAGGGTGATCCCTACGAGCAGTACTTC. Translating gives CATSRDLGQGDPYEQYF. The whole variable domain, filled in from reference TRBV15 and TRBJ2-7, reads DAMVIQNPRYQVTQFGKPVTLSCSQTLNHNVMYWYQQKSSQAPKLLFHYYDKDFNNEADTPDNFQSRRPNTSFCFLDIRSPGLGDTAMYLCATSRDLGQGDPYEQYFGPGTRLTVT.

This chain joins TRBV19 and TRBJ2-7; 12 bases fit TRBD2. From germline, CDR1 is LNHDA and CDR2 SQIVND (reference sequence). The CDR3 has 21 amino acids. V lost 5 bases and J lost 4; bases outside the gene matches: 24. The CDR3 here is CASSFQIIRTGGLAGHYEQYF. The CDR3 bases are TGTGCCAGTAGTTTCCAAATAATTCGGACAGGGGGACTAGCGGGCCATTACGAGCAGTACTTC.

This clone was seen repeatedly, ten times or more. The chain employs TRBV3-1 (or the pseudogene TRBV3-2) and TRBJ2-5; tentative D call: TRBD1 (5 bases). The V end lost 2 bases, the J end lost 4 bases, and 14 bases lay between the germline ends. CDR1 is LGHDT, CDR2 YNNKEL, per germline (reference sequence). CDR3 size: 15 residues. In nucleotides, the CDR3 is TGTGCCAGCAGCCAATTTAAGGGGCAAGGAGAGACCCAGTACTTC. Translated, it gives CASSQFKGQGETQYF.

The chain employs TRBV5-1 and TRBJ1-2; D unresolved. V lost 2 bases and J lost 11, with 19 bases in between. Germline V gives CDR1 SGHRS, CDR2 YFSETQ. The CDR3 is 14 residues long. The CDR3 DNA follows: TGCGCCAGCAGCTTAGAGGACTCTTCCTTAGGATACACCTTC. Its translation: CASSLEDSSLGYTF.

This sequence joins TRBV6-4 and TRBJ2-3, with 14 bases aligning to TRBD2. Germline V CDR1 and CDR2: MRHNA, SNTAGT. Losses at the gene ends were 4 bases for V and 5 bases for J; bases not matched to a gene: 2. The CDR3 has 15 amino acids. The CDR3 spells CASSVGTSGGDTQYF. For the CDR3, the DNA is TGTGCCAGCAGTGTGGGGACTAGCGGGGGAGATACGCAGTATTTT.

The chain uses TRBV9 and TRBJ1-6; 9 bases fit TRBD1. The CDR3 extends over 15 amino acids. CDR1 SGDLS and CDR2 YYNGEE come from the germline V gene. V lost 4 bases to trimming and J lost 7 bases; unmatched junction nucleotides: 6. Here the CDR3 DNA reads TGTGCCAGCAGCCTCTCGGACAGGGGCAATTCACCCCTCCACTTT. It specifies CASSLSDRGNSPLHF.

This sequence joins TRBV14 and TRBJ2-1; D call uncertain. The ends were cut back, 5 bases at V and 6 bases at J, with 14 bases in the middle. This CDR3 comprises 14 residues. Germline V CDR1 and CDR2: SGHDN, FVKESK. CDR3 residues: CASSVTRRVNEQFF. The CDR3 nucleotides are TGTGCCAGCAGCGTGACTCGTCGAGTCAATGAGCAGTTCTTC.

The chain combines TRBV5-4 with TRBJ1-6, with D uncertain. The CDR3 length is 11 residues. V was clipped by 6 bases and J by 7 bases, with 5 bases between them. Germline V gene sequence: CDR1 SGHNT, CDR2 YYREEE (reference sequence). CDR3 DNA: TGTGCCAGCACTACGAATTCACCCCTCCACTTT. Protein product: CASTTNSPLHF.

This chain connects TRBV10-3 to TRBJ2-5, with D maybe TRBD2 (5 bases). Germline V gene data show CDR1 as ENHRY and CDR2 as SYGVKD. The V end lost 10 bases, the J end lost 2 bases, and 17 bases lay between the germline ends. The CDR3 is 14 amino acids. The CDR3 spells CATRWTSGQETQYF. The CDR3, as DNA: TGTGCCACCCGCTGGACGAGCGGACAAGAGACCCAGTACTTC.

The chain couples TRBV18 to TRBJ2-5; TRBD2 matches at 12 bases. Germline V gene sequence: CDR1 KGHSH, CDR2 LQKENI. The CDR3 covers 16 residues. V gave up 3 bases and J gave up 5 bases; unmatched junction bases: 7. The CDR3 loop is CASSPRTSGAEETQYF. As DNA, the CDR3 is TGTGCCAGCTCACCTCGGACTAGCGGGGCTGAGGAGACCCAGTACTTC.

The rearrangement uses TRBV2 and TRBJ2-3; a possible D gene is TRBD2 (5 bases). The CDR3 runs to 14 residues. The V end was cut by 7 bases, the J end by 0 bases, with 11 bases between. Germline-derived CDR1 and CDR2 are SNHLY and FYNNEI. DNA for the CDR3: TGTGCCAGCAAGGAGGCGTTCAGCACAGATACGCAGTATTTT. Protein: CASKEAFSTDTQYF.

The CDR3 nucleotides are TGTGCCAGCAGCTTAGTAGCGGGAGGCACAGATACGCAGTATTTT. It is translated as CASSLVAGGTDTQYF. The rearrangement joins TRBV7-3 to TRBJ2-3, with TRBD2 identical over 9 bases. CDR1 and CDR2 (germline): SGHTA, FQGTGA. This CDR3 spans 15 amino acids. Losses at the gene ends were 2 bases for V and 1 base for J; bases not matched to a gene: 1. Using reference TRBV7-3 and TRBJ2-3 for the parts outside the CDR3, the full variable domain is GAGVSQTPSNKVTEKGKYVELRCDPISGHTALYWYRQSLGQGPEFLIYFQGTGAADDSGLPNDRFFAVRPEGSVSTLKIQRTERGDSAVYLCASSLVAGGTDTQYFGPGTRLTVL.

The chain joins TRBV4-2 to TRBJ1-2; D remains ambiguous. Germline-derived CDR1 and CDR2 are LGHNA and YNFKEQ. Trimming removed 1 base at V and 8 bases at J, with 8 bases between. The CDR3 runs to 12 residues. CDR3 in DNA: TGTGCCAGCAGCCAAGGGAGCCTAGGCTACACCTTC. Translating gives CASSQGSLGYTF.

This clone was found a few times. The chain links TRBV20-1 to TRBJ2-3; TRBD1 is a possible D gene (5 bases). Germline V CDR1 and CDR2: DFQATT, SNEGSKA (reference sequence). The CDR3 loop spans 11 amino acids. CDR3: CSLNRGDTQYF. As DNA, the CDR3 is TGCAGCCTTAATAGGGGTGATACGCAGTATTTT.

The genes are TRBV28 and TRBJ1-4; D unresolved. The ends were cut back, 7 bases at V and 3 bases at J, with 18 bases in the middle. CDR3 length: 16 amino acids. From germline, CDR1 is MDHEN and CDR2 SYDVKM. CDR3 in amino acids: CASTPSQHRSNEKLFF. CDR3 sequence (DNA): TGTGCCAGCACCCCTTCCCAACACAGATCTAATGAAAAACTGTTTTTT.

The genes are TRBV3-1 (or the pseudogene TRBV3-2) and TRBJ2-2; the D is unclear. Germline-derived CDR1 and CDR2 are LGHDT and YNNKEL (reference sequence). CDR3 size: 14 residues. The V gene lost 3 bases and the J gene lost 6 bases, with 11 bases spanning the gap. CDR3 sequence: CASSQFTSAGELFF. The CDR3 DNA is TGTGCCAGCAGCCAGTTCACGAGCGCCGGGGAGCTGTTTTTT.

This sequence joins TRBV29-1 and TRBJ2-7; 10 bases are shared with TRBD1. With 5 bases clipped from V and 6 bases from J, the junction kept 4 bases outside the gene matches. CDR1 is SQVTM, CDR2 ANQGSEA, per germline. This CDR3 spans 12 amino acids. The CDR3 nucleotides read TGCAGCGTTCGGGACAGGGGTGGCGAGCAGTACTTC. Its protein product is CSVRDRGGEQYF.

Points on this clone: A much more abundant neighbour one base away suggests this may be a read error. Written as DNA, the CDR3 is TGTGCCAGCAGCGTAGACATGAACACTGAAGCTTTCTTT. It yields the protein CASSVDMNTEAFF. The chain joins TRBV9 to TRBJ1-1; D unclear. Germline V gives CDR1 SGDLS, CDR2 YYNGEE. Deletions cut 0 bases from V and 0 bases from J, with 3 bases between. This CDR3 has 13 amino acids.

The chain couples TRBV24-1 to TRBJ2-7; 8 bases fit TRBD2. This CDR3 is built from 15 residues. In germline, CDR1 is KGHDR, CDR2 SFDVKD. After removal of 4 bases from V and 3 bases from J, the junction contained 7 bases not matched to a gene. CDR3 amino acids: CATSDRRSGSYEQYF. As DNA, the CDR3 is TGTGCCACCAGTGACCGGAGAAGCGGGAGCTACGAGCAGTACTTC.

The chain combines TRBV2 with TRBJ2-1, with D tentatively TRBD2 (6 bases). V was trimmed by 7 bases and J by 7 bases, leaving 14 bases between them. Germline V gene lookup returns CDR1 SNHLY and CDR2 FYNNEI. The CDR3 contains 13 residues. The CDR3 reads CASIPPGGNEQFF. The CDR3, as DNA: TGTGCCAGCATCCCCCCCGGGGGAAATGAGCAGTTCTTC.

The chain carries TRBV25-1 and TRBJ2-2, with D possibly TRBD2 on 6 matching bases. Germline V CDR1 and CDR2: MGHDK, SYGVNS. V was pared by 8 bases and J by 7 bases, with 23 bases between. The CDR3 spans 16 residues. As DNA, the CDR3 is TGTGCCAGCTATGGGGGAACCGGGACTGGTGGCGGGGAGCTGTTTTTT. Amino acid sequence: CASYGGTGTGGGELFF. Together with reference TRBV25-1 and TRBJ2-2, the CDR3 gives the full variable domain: EADIYQTPRYLVIGTGKKITLECSQTMGHDKMYWYQQDPGMELHLIHYSYGVNSTEKGDLSSESTVSRIRTEHFPLTLESARPSHTSQYLCASYGGTGTGGGELFFGEGSRLTVL.

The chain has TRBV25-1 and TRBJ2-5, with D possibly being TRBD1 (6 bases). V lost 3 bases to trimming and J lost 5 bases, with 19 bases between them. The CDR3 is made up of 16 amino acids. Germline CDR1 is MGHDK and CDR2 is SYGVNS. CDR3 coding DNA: TGTGCCAGCAGTGATTTGGGCAGGGGTCAAATGGAGACCCAGTACTTC. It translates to CASSDLGRGQMETQYF.

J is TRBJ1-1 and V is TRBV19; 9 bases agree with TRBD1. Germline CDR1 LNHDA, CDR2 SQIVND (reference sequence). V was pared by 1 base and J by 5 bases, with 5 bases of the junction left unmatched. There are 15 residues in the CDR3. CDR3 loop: CASSIGTGVWTEAFF. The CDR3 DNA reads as TGTGCCAGTAGTATAGGGACAGGGGTCTGGACTGAAGCTTTCTTT.

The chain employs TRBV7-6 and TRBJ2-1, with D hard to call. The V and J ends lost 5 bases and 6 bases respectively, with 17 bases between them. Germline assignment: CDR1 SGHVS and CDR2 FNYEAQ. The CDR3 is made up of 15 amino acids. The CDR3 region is CASSARQVASNEQFF. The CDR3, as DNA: TGTGCCAGCAGCGCAAGGCAGGTCGCGTCCAATGAGCAGTTCTTC.

The CDR3 reads CASRRRLGSPLHF. The CDR3 DNA sequence: TGTGCCAGCAGGAGGAGGTTGGGTTCACCCCTCCACTTT. The genes are TRBV2 and TRBJ1-6; D is uncertain. Germline-derived CDR1 and CDR2 are SNHLY and FYNNEI. Trimming cost V 6 bases and J 9 bases, with 12 bases left between them. CDR3 length: 13 amino acids.

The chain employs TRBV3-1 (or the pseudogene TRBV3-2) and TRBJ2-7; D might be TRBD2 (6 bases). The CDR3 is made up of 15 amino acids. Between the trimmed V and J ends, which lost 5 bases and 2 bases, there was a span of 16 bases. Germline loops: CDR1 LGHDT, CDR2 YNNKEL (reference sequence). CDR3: CASSGFEAGPYEQYF. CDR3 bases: TGTGCCAGCAGCGGGTTTGAGGCGGGACCCTACGAGCAGTACTTC.

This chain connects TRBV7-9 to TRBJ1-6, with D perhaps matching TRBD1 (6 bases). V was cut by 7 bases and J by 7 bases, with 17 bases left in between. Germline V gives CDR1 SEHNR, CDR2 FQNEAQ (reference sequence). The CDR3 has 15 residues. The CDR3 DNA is TGTGCCAGCACCAAGGTTGGGGGCGAGAATTCACCCCTCCACTTT. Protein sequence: CASTKVGGENSPLHF.